This T cell receptor (beta chain) was sequenced in a study of blood T cell repertoires in COVID-19 (dated by TCRdb to 2018 to 2020). General notes on the study: Samples covering the acute and convalescent phases of COVID-19 were provided by collaborators in the United States, Italy and Spain. The material from the prospective study consisted of cDNA or gDNA derived from T cells, B-cell-depleted T cells, or PBMCs. Deeply sampled blood TCRbeta repertoires from subjects exposed to, actively infected with, or recovered from COVID-19 were included in the dataset. The repertoires were made available in a free public database intended to serve as a resource for research on the immune response to SARS-CoV-2. The samples were drawn from the first 160 participants of the ongoing ImmuneRACE study and from some 1,300 subjects provided by 6 global collaborators. The sample metadata nearly always contained a de-identified subject ID, COVID-19 status, age in years and sex. Where available, HLA class I and class II types were obtained from metadata supplied by the sample provider rather than from assay-based typing. Broader findings and caveats from the paper: The quantity of clinical and demographic metadata differed by source and by participant and was supplied without curation.

The immunoSEQ Assay, a bias-controlled multiplex PCR, was used to amplify TCRbeta CDR3 regions from genomic DNA. The published analysis was carried out like this. Within the assay, amplification of reference gene primers was used to estimate how many nucleated cells each sample contained. To quantify the absolute abundance of each unique TCRbeta CDR3 rearrangement, sequence reads were collapsed and filtered. Productive Simpson clonality was computed per sample as the square root of Simpson's diversity index over productive rearrangements. In TCRdb, the immuneACCESS table is reduced to in-frame sequences with V and J assigned. These tables do not hold every clone; where another copy was compared, an unresolved V gene accounts for under half, and the others remain unexplained. The D gene and trimming were derived from the DNA, and the V and J assignments and clone size from that table. Within this sample are roughly 110,000 clones, with 71% of them counted one time only. The top ten constitute 0.75% to 1% of the sample.

This clone was observed a single time. Its antigen remains undetermined. The record has no base qualities; no much larger clone is one base away. Whole blood was collected in K2EDTA tubes by collaborating institutions according to the institutions' own protocols. Collaborator samples were shipped for TCRbeta analysis as frozen whole blood, isolated PBMCs, or DNA extracted from either sample type. The junction shows trimming of 6 bases on V and 6 bases on J, and the gene matches do not reach 3 bases of it. The CDR3 runs 12 residues from the cysteine to the phenylalanine. The entry retains the CDR3 DNA only, 36 bases that are in frame from base 1. CDR1 and CDR2 are read off the germline V gene (reference sequence) as LNHDA and SQIVND.

The chain is made from TRBV19 and TRBJ1-2, and 8 junctional nucleotides match TRBD1. Sequenced material: peripheral blood. The receptor's source is a human donor with acute or convalescent COVID-19. The donor label of this sample is uncertain. The sequence in DNA is TGTGCCAGTAGCCCGACAGGGGATGGCTACACCTTC. It translates as CASSPTGDGYTF.